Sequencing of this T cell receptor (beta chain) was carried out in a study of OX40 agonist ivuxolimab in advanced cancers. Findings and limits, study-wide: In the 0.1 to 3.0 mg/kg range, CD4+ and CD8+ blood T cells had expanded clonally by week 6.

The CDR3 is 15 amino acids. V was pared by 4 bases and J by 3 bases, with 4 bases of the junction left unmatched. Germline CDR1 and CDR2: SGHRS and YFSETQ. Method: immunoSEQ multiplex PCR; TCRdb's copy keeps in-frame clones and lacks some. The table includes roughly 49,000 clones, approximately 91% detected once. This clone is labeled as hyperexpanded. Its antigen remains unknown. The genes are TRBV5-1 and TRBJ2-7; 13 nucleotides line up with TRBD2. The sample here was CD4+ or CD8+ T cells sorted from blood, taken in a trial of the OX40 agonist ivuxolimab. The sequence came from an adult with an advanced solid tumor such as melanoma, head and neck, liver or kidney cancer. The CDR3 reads CASSETSGGVYEQYF. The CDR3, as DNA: TGCGCCAGCAGCGAAACTAGCGGGGGGGTCTACGAGCAGTACTTC.